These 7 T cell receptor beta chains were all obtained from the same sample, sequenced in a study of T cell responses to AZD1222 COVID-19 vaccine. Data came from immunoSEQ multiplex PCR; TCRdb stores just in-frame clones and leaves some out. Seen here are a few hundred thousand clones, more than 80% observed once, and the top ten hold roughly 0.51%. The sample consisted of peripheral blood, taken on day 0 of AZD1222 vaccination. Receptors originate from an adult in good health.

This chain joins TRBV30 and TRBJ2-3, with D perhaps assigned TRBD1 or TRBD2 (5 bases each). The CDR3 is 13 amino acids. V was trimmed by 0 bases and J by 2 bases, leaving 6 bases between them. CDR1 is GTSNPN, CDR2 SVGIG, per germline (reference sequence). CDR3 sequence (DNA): TGTGCCTGGAGTGTGGGGACCACAGATACGCAGTATTTT. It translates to CAWSVGTTDTQYF.

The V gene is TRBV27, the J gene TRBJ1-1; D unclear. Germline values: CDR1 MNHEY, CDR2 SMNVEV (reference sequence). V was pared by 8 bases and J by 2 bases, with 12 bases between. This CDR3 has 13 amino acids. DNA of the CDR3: TGTGCCAGCCAGTTGGTCCGTAACACTGAAGCTTTCTTT. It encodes CASQLVRNTEAFF.

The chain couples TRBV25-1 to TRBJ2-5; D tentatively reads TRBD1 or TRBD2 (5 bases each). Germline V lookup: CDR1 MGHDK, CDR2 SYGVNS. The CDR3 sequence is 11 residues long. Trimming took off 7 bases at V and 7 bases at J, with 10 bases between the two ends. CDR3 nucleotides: TGTGCCAGCATCATTGGGGGGACCCAGTACTTC. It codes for CASIIGGTQYF.

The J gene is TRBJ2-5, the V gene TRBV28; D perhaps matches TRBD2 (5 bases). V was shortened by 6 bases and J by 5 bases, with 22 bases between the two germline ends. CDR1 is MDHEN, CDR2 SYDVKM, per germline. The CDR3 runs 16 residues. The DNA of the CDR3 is TGTGCCAGCAGAGCCCGGGGAGCCGGAGGCGCGGAGACCCAGTACTTC. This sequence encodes CASRARGAGGAETQYF. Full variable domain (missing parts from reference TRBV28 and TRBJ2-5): DVKVTQSSRYLVKRTGEKVFLECVQDMDHENMFWYRQDPGLGLRLIYFSYDVKMKEKGDIPEGYSVSREKKERFSLILESASTNQTSMYLCASRARGAGGAETQYFGPGTRLLVL.

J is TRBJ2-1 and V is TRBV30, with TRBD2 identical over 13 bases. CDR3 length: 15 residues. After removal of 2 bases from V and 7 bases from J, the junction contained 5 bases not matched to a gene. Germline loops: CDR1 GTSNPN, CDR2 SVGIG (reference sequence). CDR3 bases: TGTGCCTGGAGTAGGGGACTAGCGGGAATGAATGAGCAGTTCTTC. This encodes CAWSRGLAGMNEQFF.

CDR3 nucleotides: TGCGCCAGCAGCCAAGATTTTTACTCACCCCTCCACTTT. Amino acids: CASSQDFYSPLHF. The chain combines TRBV4-3 with TRBJ1-6; no reliable D call. V shed 0 bases and J shed 10 bases, with 7 bases lying between them. The CDR3 spans 13 residues. Germline CDR1 reads LGHNA; CDR2 reads YSLEER.

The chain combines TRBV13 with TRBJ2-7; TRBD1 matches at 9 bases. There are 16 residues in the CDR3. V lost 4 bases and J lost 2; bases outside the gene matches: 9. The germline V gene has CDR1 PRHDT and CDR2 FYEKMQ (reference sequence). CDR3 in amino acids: CASSYTGGAPPYEQYF. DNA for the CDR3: TGTGCCAGCAGCTATACAGGGGGCGCTCCCCCCTACGAGCAGTACTTC.